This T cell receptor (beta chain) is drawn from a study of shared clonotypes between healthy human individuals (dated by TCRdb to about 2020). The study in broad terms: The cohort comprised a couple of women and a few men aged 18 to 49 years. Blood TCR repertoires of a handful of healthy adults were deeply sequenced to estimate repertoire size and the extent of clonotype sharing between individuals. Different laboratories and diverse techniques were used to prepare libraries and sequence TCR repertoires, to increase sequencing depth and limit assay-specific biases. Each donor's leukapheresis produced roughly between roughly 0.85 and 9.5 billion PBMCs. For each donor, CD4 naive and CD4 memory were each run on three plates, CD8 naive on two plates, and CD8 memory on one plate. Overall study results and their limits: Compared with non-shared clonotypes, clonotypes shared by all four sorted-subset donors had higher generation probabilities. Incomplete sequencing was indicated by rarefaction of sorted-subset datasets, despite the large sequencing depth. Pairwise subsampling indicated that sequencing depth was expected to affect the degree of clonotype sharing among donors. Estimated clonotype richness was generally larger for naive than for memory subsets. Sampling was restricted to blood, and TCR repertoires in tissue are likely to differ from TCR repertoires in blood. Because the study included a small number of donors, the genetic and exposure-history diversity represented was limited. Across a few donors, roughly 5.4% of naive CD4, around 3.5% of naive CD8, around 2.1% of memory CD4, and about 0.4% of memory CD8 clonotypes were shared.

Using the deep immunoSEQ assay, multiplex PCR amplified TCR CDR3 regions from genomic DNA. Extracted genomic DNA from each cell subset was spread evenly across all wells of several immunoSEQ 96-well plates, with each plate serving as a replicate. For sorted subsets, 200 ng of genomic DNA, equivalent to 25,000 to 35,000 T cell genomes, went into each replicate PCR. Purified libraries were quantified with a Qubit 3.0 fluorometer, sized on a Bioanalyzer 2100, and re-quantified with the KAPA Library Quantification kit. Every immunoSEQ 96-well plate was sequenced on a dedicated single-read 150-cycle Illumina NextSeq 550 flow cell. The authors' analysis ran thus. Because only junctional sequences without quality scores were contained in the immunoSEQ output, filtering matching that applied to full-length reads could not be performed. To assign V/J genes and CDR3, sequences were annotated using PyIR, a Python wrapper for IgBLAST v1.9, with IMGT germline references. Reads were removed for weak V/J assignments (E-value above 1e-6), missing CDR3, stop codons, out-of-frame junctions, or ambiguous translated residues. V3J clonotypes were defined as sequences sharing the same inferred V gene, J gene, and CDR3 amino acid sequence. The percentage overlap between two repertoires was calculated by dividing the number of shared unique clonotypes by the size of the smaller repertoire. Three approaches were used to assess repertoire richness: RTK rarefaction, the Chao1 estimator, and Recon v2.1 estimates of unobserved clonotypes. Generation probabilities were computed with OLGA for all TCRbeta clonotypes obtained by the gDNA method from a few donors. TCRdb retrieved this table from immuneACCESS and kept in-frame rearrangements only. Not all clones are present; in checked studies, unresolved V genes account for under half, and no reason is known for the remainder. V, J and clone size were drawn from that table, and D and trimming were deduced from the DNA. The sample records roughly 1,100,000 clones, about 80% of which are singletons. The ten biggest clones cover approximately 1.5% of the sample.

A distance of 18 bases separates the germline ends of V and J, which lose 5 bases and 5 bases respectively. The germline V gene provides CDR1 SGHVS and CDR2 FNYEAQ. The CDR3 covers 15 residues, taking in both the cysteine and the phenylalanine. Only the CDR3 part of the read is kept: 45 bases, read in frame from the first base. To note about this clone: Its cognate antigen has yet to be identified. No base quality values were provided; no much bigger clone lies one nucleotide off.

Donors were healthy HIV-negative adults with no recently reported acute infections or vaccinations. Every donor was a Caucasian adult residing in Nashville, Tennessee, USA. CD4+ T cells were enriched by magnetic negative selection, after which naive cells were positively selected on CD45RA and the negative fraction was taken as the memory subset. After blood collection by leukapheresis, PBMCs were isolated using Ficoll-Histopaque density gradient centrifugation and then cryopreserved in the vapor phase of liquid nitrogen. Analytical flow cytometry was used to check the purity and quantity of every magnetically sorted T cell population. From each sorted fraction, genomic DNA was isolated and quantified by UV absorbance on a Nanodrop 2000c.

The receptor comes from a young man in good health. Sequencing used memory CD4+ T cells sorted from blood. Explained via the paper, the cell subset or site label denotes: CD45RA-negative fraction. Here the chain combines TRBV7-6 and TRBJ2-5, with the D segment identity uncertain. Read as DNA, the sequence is TGTGCCAGCAGCCCGCAATCCTCTAGTATGGAGACCCAGTACTTC. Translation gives CASSPQSSSMETQYF.